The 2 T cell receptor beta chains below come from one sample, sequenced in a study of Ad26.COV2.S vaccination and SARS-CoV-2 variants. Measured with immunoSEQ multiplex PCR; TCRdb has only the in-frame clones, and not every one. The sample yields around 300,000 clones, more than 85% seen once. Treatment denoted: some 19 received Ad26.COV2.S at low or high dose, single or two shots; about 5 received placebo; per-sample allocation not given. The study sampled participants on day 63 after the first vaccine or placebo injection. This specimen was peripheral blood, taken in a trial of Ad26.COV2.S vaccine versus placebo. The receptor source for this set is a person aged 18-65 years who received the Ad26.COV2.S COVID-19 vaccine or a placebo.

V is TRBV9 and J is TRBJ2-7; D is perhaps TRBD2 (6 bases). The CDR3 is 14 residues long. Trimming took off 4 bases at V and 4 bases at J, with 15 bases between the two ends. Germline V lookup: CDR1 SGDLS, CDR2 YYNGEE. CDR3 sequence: CASSLTGLGYEQYF. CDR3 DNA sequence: TGTGCCAGCAGCCTTACGGGACTCGGGTACGAGCAGTACTTC. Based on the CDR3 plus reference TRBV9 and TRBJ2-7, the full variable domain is DSGVTQTPKHLITATGQRVTLRCSPRSGDLSVYWYQQSLDQGLQFLIQYYNGEERAKGNILERFSAQQFPDLHSELNLSSLELGDSALYFCASSLTGLGYEQYFGPGTRLTVT.

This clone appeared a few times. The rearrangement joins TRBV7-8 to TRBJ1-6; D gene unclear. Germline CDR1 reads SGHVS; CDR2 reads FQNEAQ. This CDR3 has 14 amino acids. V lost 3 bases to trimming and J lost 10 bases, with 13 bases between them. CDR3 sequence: CASSFPGIGSPLHF. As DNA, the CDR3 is TGTGCCAGCAGCTTTCCGGGCATTGGGTCACCCCTCCACTTT.